This T cell receptor beta chain is drawn from a study of beta chain features in type 1 diabetes. Reverse transcription of all isolated RNA meant that expressed TCRB transcripts were sequenced. Sequencing used immunoSEQ multiplex PCR; TCRdb keeps in-frame clones, though not all of them. The data hold over 300,000 clones, with around 7.6% observed a single time. This clone appeared a few times. Its antigen is not known. The germline gives CDR1 SGHRS, CDR2 YFSETQ. V shed 0 bases and J shed 7 bases, with 8 bases lying between them. CDR3 length: 13 residues. Study findings and constraints: Compared to healthy donors, patients appeared to have naive, central memory and Treg TCRB repertoires that were more alike.

The origin of this receptor is a woman between 18 and 29 years old in good health. The source material was central memory CD4+ T cells from blood. The rearrangement uses TRBV5-1 and TRBJ2-1, with D possibly matching TRBD1 (6 bases). Here the CDR3 DNA reads TGCGCCAGCAGCTTGGCAGGGGAAAATGAGCAGTTCTTC. It codes for CASSLAGENEQFF.